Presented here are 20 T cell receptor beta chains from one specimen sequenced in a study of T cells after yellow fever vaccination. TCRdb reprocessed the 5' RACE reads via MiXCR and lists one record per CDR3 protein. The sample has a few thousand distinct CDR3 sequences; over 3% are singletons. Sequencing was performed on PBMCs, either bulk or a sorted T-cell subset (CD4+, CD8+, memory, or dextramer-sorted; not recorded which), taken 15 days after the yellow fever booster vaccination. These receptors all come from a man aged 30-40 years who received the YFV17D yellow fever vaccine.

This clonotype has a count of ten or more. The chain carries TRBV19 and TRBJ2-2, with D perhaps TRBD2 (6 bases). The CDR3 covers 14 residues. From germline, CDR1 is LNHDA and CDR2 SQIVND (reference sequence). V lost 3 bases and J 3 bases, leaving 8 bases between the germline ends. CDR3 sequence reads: CASSIRGYTGELFF. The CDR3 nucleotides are TGTGCCAGTAGTATTCGGGGGTACACCGGGGAGCTGTTTTTT.

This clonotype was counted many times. This chain's CDR3 is CASSFGNYEQYF. CDR3 coding DNA: TGTGCCAGCAGTTTCGGGAATTACGAGCAGTACTTC. V is TRBV12-3 or TRBV12-4 and J is TRBJ2-7; TRBD2 might be the D (5 bases). Trimming shortened V by 3 bases and J by 4 bases, and 7 bases separated the two germline ends. This CDR3 has 12 amino acids.

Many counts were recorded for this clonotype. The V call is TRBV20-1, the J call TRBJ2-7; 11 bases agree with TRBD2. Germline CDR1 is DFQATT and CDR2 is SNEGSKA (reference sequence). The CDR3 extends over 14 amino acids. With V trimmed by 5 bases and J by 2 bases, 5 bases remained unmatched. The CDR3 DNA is TGCAGTGCTCCCCATAGCGGGAGGGCCTACGAGCAGTACTTC. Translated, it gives CSAPHSGRAYEQYF.

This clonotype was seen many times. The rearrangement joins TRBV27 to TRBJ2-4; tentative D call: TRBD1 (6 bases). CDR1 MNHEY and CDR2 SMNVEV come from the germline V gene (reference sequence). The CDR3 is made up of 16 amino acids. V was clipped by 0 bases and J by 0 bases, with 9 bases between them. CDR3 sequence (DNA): TGTGCCAGCAGTTTATCGGGGGCCCTAGCCAAAAACATTCAGTACTTC. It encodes CASSLSGALAKNIQYF.

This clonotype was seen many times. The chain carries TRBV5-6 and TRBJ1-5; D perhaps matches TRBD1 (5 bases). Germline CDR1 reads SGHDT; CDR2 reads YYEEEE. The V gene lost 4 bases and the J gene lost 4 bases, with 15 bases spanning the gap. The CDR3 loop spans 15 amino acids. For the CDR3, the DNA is TGTGCCAGCAGCCGAGGGGTTGTTTTGAATCAGCCCCAGCATTTT. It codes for CASSRGVVLNQPQHF. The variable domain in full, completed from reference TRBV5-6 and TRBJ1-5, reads DAGVTQSPTHLIKTRGQQVTLRCSPKSGHDTVSWYQQALGQGPQFIFQYYEEEERQRGNFPDRFSGHQFPNYSSELNVNALLLGDSALYLCASSRGVVLNQPQHFGDGTRLSIL.

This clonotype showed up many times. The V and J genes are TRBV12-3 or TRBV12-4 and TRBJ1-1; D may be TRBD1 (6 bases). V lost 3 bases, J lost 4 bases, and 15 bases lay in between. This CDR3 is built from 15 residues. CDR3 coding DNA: TGTGCCAGCAGTTTGGGGGTTGGGGGGGCCACTGAAGCTTTCTTT. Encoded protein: CASSLGVGGATEAFF.

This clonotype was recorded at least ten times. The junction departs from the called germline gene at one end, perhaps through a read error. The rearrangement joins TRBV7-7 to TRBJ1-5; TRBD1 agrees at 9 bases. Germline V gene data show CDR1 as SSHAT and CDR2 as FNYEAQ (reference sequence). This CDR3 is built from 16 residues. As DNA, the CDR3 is TGTGCTAGCAGCCCTAGACGGACAGGGGCGGGCCAGCCCCAGCATTTT. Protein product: CASSPRRTGAGQPQHF. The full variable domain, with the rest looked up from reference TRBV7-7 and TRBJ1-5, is GAGVSQSPRYKVTKRGQDVTLRCDPISSHATLYWYQQALGQGPEFLTYFNYEAQPDKSGLPSDRFSAERPEGSISTLTIQRTEQRDSAMYRCASSPRRTGAGQPQHFGDGTRLSIL.

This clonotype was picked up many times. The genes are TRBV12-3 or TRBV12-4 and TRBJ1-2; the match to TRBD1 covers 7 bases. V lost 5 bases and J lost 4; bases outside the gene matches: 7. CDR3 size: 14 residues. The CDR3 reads CASSLRTGGYGYTF. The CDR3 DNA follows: TGTGCCAGCAGTCTCCGGACAGGCGGCTATGGCTACACCTTC.

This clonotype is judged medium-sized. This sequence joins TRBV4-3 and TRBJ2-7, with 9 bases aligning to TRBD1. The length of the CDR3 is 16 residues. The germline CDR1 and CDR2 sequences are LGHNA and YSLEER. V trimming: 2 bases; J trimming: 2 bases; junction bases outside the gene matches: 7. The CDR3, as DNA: TGCGCCAGCAGCCAAAGTTCCGGGACAGGGACCTACGAGCAGTACTTC. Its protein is CASSQSSGTGTYEQYF.

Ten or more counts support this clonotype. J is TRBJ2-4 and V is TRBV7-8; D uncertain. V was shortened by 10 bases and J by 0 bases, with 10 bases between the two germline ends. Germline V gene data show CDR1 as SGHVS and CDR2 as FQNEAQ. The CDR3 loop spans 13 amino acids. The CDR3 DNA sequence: TGTGCCACTGGGCTGGGAGCCAAAAACATTCAGTACTTC. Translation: CATGLGAKNIQYF. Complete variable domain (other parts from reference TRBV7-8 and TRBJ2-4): GAGVSQSPRYKVAKRGQDVALRCDPISGHVSLFWYQQALGQGPEFLTYFQNEAQLDKSGLPSDRFFAERPEGSVSTLKIQRTQQEDSAVYLCATGLGAKNIQYFGAGTRLSVL.

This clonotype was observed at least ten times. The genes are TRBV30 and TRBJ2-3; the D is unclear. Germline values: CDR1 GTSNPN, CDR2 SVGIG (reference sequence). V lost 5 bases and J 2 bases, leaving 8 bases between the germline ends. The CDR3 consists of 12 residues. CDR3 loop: CAWGPSTDTQYF. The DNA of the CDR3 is TGTGCCTGGGGGCCCTCCACAGATACGCAGTATTTT.

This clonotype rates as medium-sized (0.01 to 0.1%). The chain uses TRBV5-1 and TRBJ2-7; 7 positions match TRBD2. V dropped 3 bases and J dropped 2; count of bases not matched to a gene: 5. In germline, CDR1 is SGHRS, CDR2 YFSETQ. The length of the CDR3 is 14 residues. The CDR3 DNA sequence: TGCGCCAGCAGCTCGCCGGGAGGCGCCTACGAGCAGTACTTC. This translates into CASSSPGGAYEQYF.

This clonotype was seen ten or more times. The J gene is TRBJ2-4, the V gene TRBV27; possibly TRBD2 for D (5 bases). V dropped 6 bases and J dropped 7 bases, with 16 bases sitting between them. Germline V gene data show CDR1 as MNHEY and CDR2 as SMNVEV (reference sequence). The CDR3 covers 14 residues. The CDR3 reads CASRLLGLGNIQYF. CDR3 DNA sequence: TGTGCCAGCAGATTACTAGGGTTGGGGAACATTCAGTACTTC.

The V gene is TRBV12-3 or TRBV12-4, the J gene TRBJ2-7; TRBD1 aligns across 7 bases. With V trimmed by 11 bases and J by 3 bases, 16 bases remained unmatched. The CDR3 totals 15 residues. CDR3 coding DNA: TGTGCCTTCAGTAAACAGGGGATTAAAAACTACGAGCAGTACTTC. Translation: CAFSKQGIKNYEQYF.

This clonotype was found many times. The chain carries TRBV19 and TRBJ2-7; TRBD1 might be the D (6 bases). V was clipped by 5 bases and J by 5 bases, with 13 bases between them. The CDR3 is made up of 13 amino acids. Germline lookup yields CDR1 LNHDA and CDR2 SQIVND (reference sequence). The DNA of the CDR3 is TGTGCCAGTAGTTTACAGGGTCCCAACGAGCAGTACTTC. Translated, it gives CASSLQGPNEQYF.

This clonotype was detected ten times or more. As DNA, the CDR3 is TGTGCCAGCAGCTCCAGCGGGGAGTCGGGGGAGCAGTACTTC. It yields the protein CASSSSGESGEQYF. The V and J genes are TRBV11-2 and TRBJ2-7; 7 positions match TRBD2. Germline trimming cut 4 bases from V and 7 bases from J; bases unmatched to any gene: 10. Per the germline V gene, CDR1 is SGHAT and CDR2 is FQNNGV. The CDR3 covers 14 residues. Full variable domain (remainder filled in from reference TRBV11-2 and TRBJ2-7): EAGVAQSPRYKIIEKRQSVAFWCNPISGHATLYWYQQILGQGPKLLIQFQNNGVVDDSQLPKDRFSAERLKGVDSTLKIQPAKLEDSAVYLCASSSSGESGEQYFGPGTRLTVT.

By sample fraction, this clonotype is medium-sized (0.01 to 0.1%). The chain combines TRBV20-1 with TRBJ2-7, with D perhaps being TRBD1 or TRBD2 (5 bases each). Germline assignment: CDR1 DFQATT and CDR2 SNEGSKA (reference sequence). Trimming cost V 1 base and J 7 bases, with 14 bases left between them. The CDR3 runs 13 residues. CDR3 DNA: TGCAGTGCTAGAGGGGGGTGGGACGGTGAGCAGTACTTC. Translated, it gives CSARGGWDGEQYF.

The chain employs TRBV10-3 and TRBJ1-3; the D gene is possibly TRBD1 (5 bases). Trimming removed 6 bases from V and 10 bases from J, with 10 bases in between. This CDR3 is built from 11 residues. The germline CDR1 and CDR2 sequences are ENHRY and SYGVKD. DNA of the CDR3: TGTGCCATCAGAACCGGGACTACCATATATTTT. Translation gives CAIRTGTTIYF.

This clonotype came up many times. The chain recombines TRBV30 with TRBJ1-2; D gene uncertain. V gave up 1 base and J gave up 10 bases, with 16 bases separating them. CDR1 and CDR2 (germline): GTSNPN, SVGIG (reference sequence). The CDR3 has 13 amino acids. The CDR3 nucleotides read TGTGCCTGGAGTGGCCGCGACAAAAGAGACTACACCTTC. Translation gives CAWSGRDKRDYTF.

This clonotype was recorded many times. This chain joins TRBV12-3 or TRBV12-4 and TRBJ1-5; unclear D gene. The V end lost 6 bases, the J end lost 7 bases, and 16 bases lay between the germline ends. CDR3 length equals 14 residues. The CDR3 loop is CASSPTGPGQPQHF. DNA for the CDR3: TGTGCCAGCAGCCCTACCGGGCCCGGCCAGCCCCAGCATTTT.